The source of this TCR beta chain is a study of OX40 agonist ivuxolimab in advanced cancers. Turning to the study itself: Ivuxolimab doses were 0.01, 0.1, 0.3, 1.5, 3 or 10 mg/kg every 2 weeks. At under 85% male, the cohort had a mean age of 60 years, ranging from about 20 to 80.

Blood got drawn at baseline, again on cycle 4 day 1, and then on cycle 7 day 1. There are 15 residues in the CDR3. Germline lookup yields CDR1 SGHRS and CDR2 YFSETQ. Trimming removed 2 bases from V and 4 bases from J, with 14 bases in between. The repertoire was sequenced with immunoSEQ multiplex PCR; TCRdb's copy has only in-frame clones and lacks some. Of around 75,000 clones listed, over 85% are singletons. The material was CD4+ or CD8+ T cells sorted from blood, obtained in a trial of the OX40 agonist ivuxolimab. This clonotype was sampled from an adult with an advanced solid tumor such as melanoma, head and neck, liver or kidney cancer. The V call is TRBV5-1, the J call TRBJ2-3, with D maybe TRBD2 (7 bases). The CDR3 sequence: CASSFVRGPSDTQYF. The CDR3 DNA reads as TGCGCCAGCAGCTTCGTGCGGGGGCCTTCAGATACGCAGTATTTT.